Listed below are T cell receptor beta chains from one sample, sequenced in a study of CD8+ T cells in alopecia areata. Data came from immunoSEQ multiplex PCR; TCRdb stores just in-frame clones and leaves some out. The table lists some 170,000 clones, about 53% of them singletons. The sample here was CD8+ T cells sorted from blood, taken at week 24, from a patient treated with tofacitinib. These receptors came from a human donor with alopecia areata. Both conserved end residues are trimmed from each CDR3.

V	J	CDR3
TRBV6-5	TRBJ1-2	ASSYADSYGYT
TRBV29-1	TRBJ1-1	SVDTMNTEAF
TRBV7-7	TRBJ2-1	ASSATSGGAGEQF
TRBV23-1	TRBJ2-3	ASSQLDRGYFDTQY
TRBV15	TRBJ1-1	ATSGDRAMNTEAF
TRBV9	TRBJ2-3	ASSVSGVSTDTQY
TRBV5-1	TRBJ2-7	ASSLEASGGVAYEQY
TRBV29-1	TRBJ1-4	SVHLTGGDEKLF
TRBV4-2	TRBJ1-5	ASSQDLDSNQPQH
TRBV29-1	TRBJ1-5	SVAPHVDNQPQH
TRBV13	TRBJ1-1	ASSSGTGITEAF
TRBV9	TRBJ2-5	ASSAWSGRGAQETQY
TRBV6-6	TRBJ2-1	ASSQSSGPYNEQF
TRBV4-3	TRBJ1-1	ASSQDRWTEAF
TRBV13	TRBJ2-2	ASSLGIQGNTGELF
TRBV29-1	TRBJ1-2	SVENIGDGAGYGYT
TRBV7-3	TRBJ2-1	ASSLNDGTSEWNEQF
TRBV29-1	TRBJ1-1	SVRDGRNTEAF
TRBV25-1	TRBJ2-7	ASSEIYEQY
TRBV9	TRBJ1-2	ASSADGPRGYT
TRBV27	TRBJ2-7	ASGSQGRGGPSYEQY
TRBV25-1	TRBJ1-2	ASSGGGGIGYT
TRBV15	TRBJ2-7	ATSRDRRVRDEQY
TRBV4-3	TRBJ2-7	ASSRVLGAGTYEQY
TRBV6-5	TRBJ1-2	ASSYGGTSYGYT
TRBV19	TRBJ1-1	ASSIRGRGLEDTEAF
TRBV4-3	TRBJ2-1	ASSQTGTANYNEQF
TRBV29-1	TRBJ2-7	SVDGTGNYEQY
TRBV5-1	TRBJ1-5	ASSRQASSNQPQH
TRBV4-1	TRBJ2-7	ASAFIAGGGEQY
TRBV7-8	TRBJ2-3	ASSLEAKDTQY
TRBV27	TRBJ1-5	ASSSGTGVGESQH
TRBV18	TRBJ2-3	ASSPTGGFTDTQY
TRBV19	TRBJ2-7	ASSPGTGGSYEQY
TRBV14	TRBJ2-7	ASTWDRTYEQY
TRBV25-1	TRBJ1-1	ASSAGVGTNTEAF
TRBV7-2	TRBJ1-2	ASGLPGTGDISYYGYT
TRBV13	TRBJ1-1	ASSLGLTGAEAF
TRBV19	TRBJ1-5	ASSPGGVQPQH
TRBV30	TRBJ1-2	AWRSGQIYGYT
TRBV30	TRBJ1-2	AWTGQDYGYT
TRBV19	TRBJ1-1	ASSETGTGNTEAF
TRBV5-1	TRBJ2-3	ASFLWRSTDTQY
TRBV13	TRBJ2-7	ASSSLRDRLDEQY
TRBV6-5	TRBJ2-3	ASSVGGDTQY
TRBV7-2	TRBJ1-5	ASSLRGNSNQPQH
TRBV9	TRBJ1-4	ASSVGQGGEKLF
TRBV27	TRBJ2-7	ASSLEWGTSYEQY
TRBV27	TRBJ2-1	ASSLILHNEQF
TRBV6-5	TRBJ2-3	ASSRTRTDTQY
TRBV13	TRBJ1-1	ASSPGTGYEAF
TRBV29-1	TRBJ2-1	SLTGGSYNEQF
TRBV7-2	TRBJ1-1	ASSLGWTGGTEAF
TRBV29-1	TRBJ2-3	SVEPAGSTDTQY
TRBV14	TRBJ2-7	ASSQSPYEQY
TRBV27	TRBJ1-1	ASSLEVRGLGTEAF
TRBV7-6	TRBJ2-7	ASSLTDTYEQY
TRBV4-3	TRBJ1-1	ASSQERTGPNTEAF
TRBV30	TRBJ2-7	AWSATSSGEQY
TRBV6-5	TRBJ1-1	ASSYGGQGAF